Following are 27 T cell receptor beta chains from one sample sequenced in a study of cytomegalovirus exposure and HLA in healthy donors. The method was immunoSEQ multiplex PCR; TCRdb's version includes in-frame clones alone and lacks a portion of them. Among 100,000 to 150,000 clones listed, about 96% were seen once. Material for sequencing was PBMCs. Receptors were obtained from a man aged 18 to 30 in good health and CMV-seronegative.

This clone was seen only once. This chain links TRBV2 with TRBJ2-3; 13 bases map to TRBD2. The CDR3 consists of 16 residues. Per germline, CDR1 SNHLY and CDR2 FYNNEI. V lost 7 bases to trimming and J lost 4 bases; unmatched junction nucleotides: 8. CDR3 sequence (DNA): TGTGCCAGCATCCTCGGACTAGCGGGAGTCGCAGATACGCAGTATTTT. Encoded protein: CASILGLAGVADTQYF.

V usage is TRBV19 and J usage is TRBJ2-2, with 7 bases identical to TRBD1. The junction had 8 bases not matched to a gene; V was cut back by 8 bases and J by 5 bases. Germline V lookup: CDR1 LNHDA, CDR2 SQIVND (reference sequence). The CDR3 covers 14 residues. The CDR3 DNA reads TGTGCCAGTTTAGGGCAGGGGGAGACCGGGGAGCTGTTTTTT. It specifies CASLGQGETGELFF.

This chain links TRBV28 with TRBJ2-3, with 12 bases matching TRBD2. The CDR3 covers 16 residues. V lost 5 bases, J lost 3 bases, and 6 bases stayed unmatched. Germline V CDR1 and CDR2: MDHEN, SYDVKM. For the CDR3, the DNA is TGTGCCAGCAGTGTGACTAGCGGGAGCGAAACAGATACGCAGTATTTT. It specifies CASSVTSGSETDTQYF.

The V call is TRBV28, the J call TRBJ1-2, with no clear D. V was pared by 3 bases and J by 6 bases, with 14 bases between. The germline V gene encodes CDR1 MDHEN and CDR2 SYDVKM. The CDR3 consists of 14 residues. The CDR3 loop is CASSFQAGGDGYTF. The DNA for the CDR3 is TGTGCCAGCAGTTTTCAGGCTGGTGGCGATGGCTACACCTTC.

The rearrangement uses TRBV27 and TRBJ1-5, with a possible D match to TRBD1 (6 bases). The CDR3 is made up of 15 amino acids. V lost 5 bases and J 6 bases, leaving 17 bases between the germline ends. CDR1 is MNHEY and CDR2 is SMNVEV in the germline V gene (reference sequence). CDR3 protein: CASSQTGPRGQPQHF. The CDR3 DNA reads TGTGCCAGCAGTCAAACCGGGCCCAGGGGTCAGCCCCAGCATTTT.

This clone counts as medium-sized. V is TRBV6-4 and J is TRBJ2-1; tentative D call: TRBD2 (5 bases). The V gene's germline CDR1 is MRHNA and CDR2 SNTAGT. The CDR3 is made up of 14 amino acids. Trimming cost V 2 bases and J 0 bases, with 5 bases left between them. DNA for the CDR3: TGTGCCAGCAGTGACGGGAGCTCCTACAATGAGCAGTTCTTC. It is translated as CASSDGSSYNEQFF.

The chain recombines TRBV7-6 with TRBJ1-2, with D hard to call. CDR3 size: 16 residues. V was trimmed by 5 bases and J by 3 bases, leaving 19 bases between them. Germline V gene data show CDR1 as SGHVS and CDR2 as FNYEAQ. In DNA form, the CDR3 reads TGTGCCAGCAGCCTGATGCGCATTCCGGGTGACTATGGCTACACCTTC. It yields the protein CASSLMRIPGDYGYTF.

The CDR3 DNA follows: TGTGCCAGCAGTGAACAGGGAGGGATGAACACTGAAGCTTTCTTT. It specifies CASSEQGGMNTEAFF. The rearrangement joins TRBV28 to TRBJ1-1; D is perhaps TRBD1 (6 bases). The length of the CDR3 is 15 residues. From germline, CDR1 is MDHEN and CDR2 SYDVKM. V was pared by 5 bases and J by 0 bases, with 13 bases between.

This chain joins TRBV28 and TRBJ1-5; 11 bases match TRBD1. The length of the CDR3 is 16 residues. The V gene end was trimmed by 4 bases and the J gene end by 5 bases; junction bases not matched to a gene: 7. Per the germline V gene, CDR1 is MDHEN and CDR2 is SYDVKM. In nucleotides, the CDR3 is TGTGCCAGCAGTTCCCGGACAGGGGGCGTCGATCAGCCCCAGCATTTT. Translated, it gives CASSSRTGGVDQPQHF.

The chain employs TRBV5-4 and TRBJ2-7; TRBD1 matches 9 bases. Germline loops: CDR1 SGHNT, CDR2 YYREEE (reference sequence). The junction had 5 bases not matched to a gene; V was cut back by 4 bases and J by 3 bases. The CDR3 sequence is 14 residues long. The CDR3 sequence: CASSPGTGYYEQYF. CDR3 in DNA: TGTGCCAGCAGCCCCGGGACAGGGTACTACGAGCAGTACTTC.

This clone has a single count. The CDR3 DNA reads as TGTGCCAGCAGCTTTCCCCCCGGGACTAGCAGCTACGAGCAGTACTTC. Translated: CASSFPPGTSSYEQYF. This chain connects TRBV7-9 to TRBJ2-7; TRBD2 aligns across 9 bases. Germline CDR1 is SEHNR and CDR2 is FQNEAQ (reference sequence). This CDR3 is 16 amino acids long. The J segment lost 3 bases and the V segment lost 3 bases, leaving 9 bases of the junction unmatched.

The CDR3 is CASSLGGSSYEQYF. The CDR3 bases are TGTGCCAGCAGCTTGGGCGGGAGCTCCTACGAGCAGTACTTC. The V call is TRBV5-6, the J call TRBJ2-7; 7 bases match TRBD2. CDR1 is SGHDT, CDR2 YYEEEE, per germline. The V gene end was trimmed by 0 bases and the J gene end by 0 bases; junction bases not matched to a gene: 0. This CDR3 spans 14 amino acids. The complete variable domain, with remaining parts taken from reference TRBV5-6 and TRBJ2-7, reads DAGVTQSPTHLIKTRGQQVTLRCSPKSGHDTVSWYQQALGQGPQFIFQYYEEEERQRGNFPDRFSGHQFPNYSSELNVNALLLGDSALYLCASSLGGSSYEQYFGPGTRLTVT.

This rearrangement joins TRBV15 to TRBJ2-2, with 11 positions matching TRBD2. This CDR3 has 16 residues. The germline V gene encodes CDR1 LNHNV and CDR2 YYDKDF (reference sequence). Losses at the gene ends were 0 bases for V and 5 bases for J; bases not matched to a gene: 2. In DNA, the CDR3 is TGTGCCACCAGCAGAGATAGCGGGAGGGCGACCGGGGAGCTGTTTTTT. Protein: CATSRDSGRATGELFF.

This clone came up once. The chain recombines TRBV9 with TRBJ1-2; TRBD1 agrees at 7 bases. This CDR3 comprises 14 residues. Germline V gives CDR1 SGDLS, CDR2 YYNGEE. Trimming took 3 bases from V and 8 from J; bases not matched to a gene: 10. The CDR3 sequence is CASSDPTGAGGYTF. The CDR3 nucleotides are TGTGCCAGCAGCGACCCAACAGGGGCCGGAGGCTACACCTTC.

The CDR3 coding sequence is TGTGCCAGCAGCCCCCGAGGAGCGGGAGGCCCGGGTGAGCAGTTCTTC. It is translated as CASSPRGAGGPGEQFF. The rearrangement joins TRBV9 to TRBJ2-1, with 9 bases aligning to TRBD2. Germline trimming cut 4 bases from V and 9 bases from J; bases unmatched to any gene: 14. CDR1 is SGDLS, CDR2 YYNGEE, per germline. This CDR3 region has 16 residues.

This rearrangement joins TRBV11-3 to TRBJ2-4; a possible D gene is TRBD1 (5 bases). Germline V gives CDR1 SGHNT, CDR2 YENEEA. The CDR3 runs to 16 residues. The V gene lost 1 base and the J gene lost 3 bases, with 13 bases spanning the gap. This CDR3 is CASSLVPGQGKNIQYF. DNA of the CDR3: TGTGCCAGCAGCTTAGTGCCAGGCCAGGGCAAAAACATTCAGTACTTC.

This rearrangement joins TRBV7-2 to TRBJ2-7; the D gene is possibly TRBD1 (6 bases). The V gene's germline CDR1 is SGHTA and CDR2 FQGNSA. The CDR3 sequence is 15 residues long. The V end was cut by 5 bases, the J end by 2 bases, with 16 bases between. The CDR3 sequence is CASSGGSAGAYEQYF. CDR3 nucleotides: TGTGCCAGCAGCGGTGGAAGTGCAGGGGCCTACGAGCAGTACTTC.

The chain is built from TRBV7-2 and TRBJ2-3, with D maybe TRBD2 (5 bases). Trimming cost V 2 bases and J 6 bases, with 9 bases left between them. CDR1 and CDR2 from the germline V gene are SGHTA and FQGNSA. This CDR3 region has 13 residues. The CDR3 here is CASSLTRMDTQYF. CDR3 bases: TGTGCCAGCAGCTTAACTAGAATGGATACGCAGTATTTT.

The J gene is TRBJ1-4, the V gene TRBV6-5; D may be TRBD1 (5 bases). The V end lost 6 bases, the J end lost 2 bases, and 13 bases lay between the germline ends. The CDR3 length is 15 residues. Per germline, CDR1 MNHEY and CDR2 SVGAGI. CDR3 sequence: CASSLLGGTNEKLFF. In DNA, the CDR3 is TGTGCCAGCAGCCTCCTGGGGGGGACTAATGAAAAACTGTTTTTT.

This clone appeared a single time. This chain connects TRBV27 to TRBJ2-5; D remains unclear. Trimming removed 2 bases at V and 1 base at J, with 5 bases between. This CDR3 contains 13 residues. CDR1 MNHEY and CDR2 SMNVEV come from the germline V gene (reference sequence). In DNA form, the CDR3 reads TGTGCCAGCAGTTTAGTGGCCCAAGAGACCCAGTACTTC. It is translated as CASSLVAQETQYF.

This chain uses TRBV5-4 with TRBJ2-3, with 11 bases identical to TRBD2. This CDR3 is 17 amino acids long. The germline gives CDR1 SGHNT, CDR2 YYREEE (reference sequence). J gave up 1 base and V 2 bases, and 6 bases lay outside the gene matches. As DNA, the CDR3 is TGTGCCAGCAGCTTACCACTAGCGGGAGTTGGCACAGATACGCAGTATTTT. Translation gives CASSLPLAGVGTDTQYF.

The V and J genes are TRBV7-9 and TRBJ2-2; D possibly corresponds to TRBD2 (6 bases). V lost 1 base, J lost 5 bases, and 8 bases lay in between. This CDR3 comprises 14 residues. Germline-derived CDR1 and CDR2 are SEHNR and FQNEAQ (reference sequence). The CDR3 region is CASSLGRGTGELFF. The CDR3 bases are TGTGCCAGCAGCTTAGGGCGGGGTACCGGGGAGCTGTTTTTT.

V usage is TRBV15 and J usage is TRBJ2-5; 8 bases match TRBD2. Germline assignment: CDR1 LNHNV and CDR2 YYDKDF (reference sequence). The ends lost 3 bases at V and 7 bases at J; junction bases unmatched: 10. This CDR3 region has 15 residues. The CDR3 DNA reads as TGTGCCACCAGCAGGTCGGGGGGGGCCCTCAGGACCCAGTACTTC. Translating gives CATSRSGGALRTQYF.

CDR3 protein: CASRSPPGQGNTEAFF. CDR3 bases: TGTGCCAGTAGGTCACCACCGGGACAGGGTAATACTGAAGCTTTCTTT. J is TRBJ1-1 and V is TRBV19; 9 bases match TRBD1. Per germline, CDR1 LNHDA and CDR2 SQIVND (reference sequence). V lost 6 bases to trimming and J lost 5 bases; unmatched junction nucleotides: 13. This CDR3 contains 16 residues.

The CDR3 sequence is CATSRDLESSYEQYF. The DNA of the CDR3 is TGTGCCACCAGCAGAGATCTGGAGAGCTCCTACGAGCAGTACTTC. The chain uses TRBV15 and TRBJ2-7; no reliable D call. Germline assignment: CDR1 LNHNV and CDR2 YYDKDF (reference sequence). The length of the CDR3 is 15 residues. Trimming cost V 0 bases and J 0 bases, with 9 bases left between them.

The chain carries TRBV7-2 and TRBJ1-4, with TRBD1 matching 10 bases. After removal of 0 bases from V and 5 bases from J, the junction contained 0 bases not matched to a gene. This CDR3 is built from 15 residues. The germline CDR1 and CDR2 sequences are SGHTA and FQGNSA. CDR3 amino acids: CASSLADRGNEKLFF. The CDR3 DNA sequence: TGTGCCAGCAGCTTAGCGGACAGGGGGAATGAAAAACTGTTTTTT.

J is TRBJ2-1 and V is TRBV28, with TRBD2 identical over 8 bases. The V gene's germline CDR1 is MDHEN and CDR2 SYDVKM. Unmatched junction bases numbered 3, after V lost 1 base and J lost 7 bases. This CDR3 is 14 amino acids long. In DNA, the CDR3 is TGTGCCAGCAGTTTATTGGCTAGCGGGAATGAGCAGTTCTTC. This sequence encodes CASSLLASGNEQFF.